The entry below gives a single T cell receptor (beta chain) sequence along with its context. The authors' processing: It was from reference gene primer amplification that nucleated cell counts were estimated. TCRdb keeps only in-frame clones here, not all; method: immunoSEQ multiplex PCR. V, J and clone size are those of that table, while D and trimming were read from the DNA. The data contain under 95,000 clones, around nine tenths of them seen just once; the ten biggest clones take up 5% to 6.5%. The data belong to a study of blood T cell repertoires in COVID-19. Study context: Sites across the United States, Italy and Spain contributed samples from acute and convalescent COVID-19. Nucleic acid was either cDNA or gDNA, and it came from T cells, B-cell-depleted T cells, or PBMCs.

Germline V gives CDR1 MNHEY, CDR2 SMNVEV (reference sequence). This CDR3 is 15 amino acids long. Trimming removed 5 bases at V and 5 bases at J, with 18 bases between. The genes are TRBV27 and TRBJ2-5; D is perhaps TRBD1 (5 bases). This sequence originates from a man aged 60 to 75 with acute or convalescent COVID-19. What was sequenced was peripheral blood. CDR3: CASSPTGRVGETQYF. The CDR3 bases are TGTGCCAGCAGTCCCACAGGACGGGTGGGGGAGACCCAGTACTTC.